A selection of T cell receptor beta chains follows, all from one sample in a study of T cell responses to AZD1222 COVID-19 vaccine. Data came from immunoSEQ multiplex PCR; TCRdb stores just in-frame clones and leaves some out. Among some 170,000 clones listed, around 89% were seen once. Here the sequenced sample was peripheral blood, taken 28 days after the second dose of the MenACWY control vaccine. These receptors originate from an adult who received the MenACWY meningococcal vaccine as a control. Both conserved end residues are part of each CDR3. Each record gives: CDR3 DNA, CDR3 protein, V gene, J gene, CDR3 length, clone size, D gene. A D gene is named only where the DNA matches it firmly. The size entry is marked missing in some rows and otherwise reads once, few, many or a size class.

TGTGCCAGCAGTTTGCCCCGGGGGAAACTGTTTTTT,CASSLPRGKLFF,TRBV27,TRBJ1-4,12,.,.
TGTGCCAGCAGTTCCCCCGGGACAGGGAATTCACCCCTCCACTTT,CASSSPGTGNSPLHF,TRBV28,TRBJ1-6,15,.,TRBD1
TGTGCCAGCAGTTACTCCCCTAGGGGGGAGTTCTTC,CASSYSPRGEFF,TRBV6-2/TRBV6-3,TRBJ2-1,12,.,.
TGTGCCAGCAGCCACGTCGCCCTTATTGAAAAACTGTTTTTT,CASSHVALIEKLFF,TRBV28,TRBJ1-4,14,.,.
TGTGCCAGCAGAACACCGGGACTACCCTTGATGGCTGAGCAGTTCTTC,CASRTPGLPLMAEQFF,TRBV28,TRBJ2-1,16,once,TRBD2
TGTGCCAGCAGCCGGGAGTTACTGAACACTGAAGCTTTCTTT,CASSRELLNTEAFF,TRBV7-2,TRBJ1-1,14,.,.
TGCGCCAGCAGCCAAGATTTCCGGGGTGGCACTGAAGCTTTCTTT,CASSQDFRGGTEAFF,TRBV4-3,TRBJ1-1,15,.,.
TGTGCCAGCAGCTTGGGGCGGGGGCCGGATAACTATGGCTACACCTTC,CASSLGRGPDNYGYTF,TRBV7-8,TRBJ1-2,16,.,.
TGTGCCAGCAGTTTAATGTATACGCAGTATTTT,CASSLMYTQYF,TRBV28,TRBJ2-3,11,.,.
TGTGCCTGGAGCGCGGGATACTCCTACGAGCAGTACTTC,CAWSAGYSYEQYF,TRBV30,TRBJ2-7,13,.,.
TGTGCCTGGAGTGGGACCTCTGGAAACACCATATATTTT,CAWSGTSGNTIYF,TRBV30,TRBJ1-3,13,.,.
TGTGCCAGCAGTTACCGGGCCGGAACGAACACCGGGGAGCTGTTTTTT,CASSYRAGTNTGELFF,TRBV6-2/TRBV6-3,TRBJ2-2,16,.,.
TGTGCCAGCTCACCCGGCCGCCTCTCCTACGAGCAGTACTTC,CASSPGRLSYEQYF,TRBV18,TRBJ2-7,14,.,.
TGTGCCATCAGTGAGTCGAAGGGTGGTGCTCAGCCCCAGCATTTT,CAISESKGGAQPQHF,TRBV10-3,TRBJ1-5,15,.,.
TGCGCCAGCAGCGTCCCGCTAGCGGGAGGGTTGAACAATGAGCAGTTCTTC,CASSVPLAGGLNNEQFF,TRBV5-1,TRBJ2-1,17,once,TRBD2
TGTGCCAGCAGCTACGGGGTCTCTAACTATGGCTACACCTTC,CASSYGVSNYGYTF,TRBV3-1/TRBV3-2,TRBJ1-2,14,.,.
TGCGCCAGCAGCTTGGCACCGGGACAGGGGAACTATGGCTACACCTTC,CASSLAPGQGNYGYTF,TRBV5-1,TRBJ1-2,16,.,TRBD1
TGCGCCAGCAGCAGCGGGACCGGACTAGCGGGCCCGAGCTCCTACGAGCAGTACTTC,CASSSGTGLAGPSSYEQYF,TRBV5-1,TRBJ2-7,19,.,TRBD2
TGTGCCAGCAGCCAAGATGGACAGGGACTCCAGCCCCAGCATTTT,CASSQDGQGLQPQHF,TRBV4-2,TRBJ1-5,15,.,TRBD1
TGTGCCAGCCAGAGGACAGGGGGCCGGGATACGCAGTATTTT,CASQRTGGRDTQYF,TRBV28,TRBJ2-3,14,.,TRBD1
TGCGCCAGCAGCTTGTCTGGGACTAGCGGGATGGAGGGGGAGCTGTTTTTT,CASSLSGTSGMEGELFF,TRBV5-1,TRBJ2-2,17,.,TRBD2
TGTGCCAGCAGCGTGGGGCTAGCGGGGGCTTGGGAGACCCAGTACTTC,CASSVGLAGAWETQYF,TRBV9,TRBJ2-5,16,.,TRBD2
TGTGCCAGCAGTGACCCAGGACGTTACTTCTACGAGCAGTACTTC,CASSDPGRYFYEQYF,TRBV27,TRBJ2-7,15,.,.
TGTGCCAGCAGTGAAGGGGGCAAGGGGGGAATCGGCTACAATGAGCAGTTCTTC,CASSEGGKGGIGYNEQFF,TRBV2,TRBJ2-1,18,.,.
TGTGCCAGCAGCTCTGACAGGGGGATTAACACCGGGGAGCTGTTTTTT,CASSSDRGINTGELFF,TRBV11-2,TRBJ2-2,16,.,TRBD1
TGTGCCAGCAGCTTCTACAATGAGCAGTTCTTC,CASSFYNEQFF,TRBV5-6,TRBJ2-1,11,.,.
TGTGCCATCAGTGAGTTCCTGGAGGTCCCTTACTACGAGCAGTACTTC,CAISEFLEVPYYEQYF,TRBV10-3,TRBJ2-7,16,.,.
TGTGCCAGCAGCTCACAGGGGAGTGGGGCCAAAAACATTCAGTACTTC,CASSSQGSGAKNIQYF,TRBV7-3,TRBJ2-4,16,few,TRBD1
TGTGCCAGCAGTGTATCGAAGGCGGGCTATGGCTACACCTTC,CASSVSKAGYGYTF,TRBV2,TRBJ1-2,14,.,.
TGTGCCAGCAGGACCGGGACTAGCGGTACCAGGGAGCTGTTTTTT,CASRTGTSGTRELFF,TRBV6-5,TRBJ2-2,15,.,TRBD2
TGTGCCACCATCCCCGTTGCAGGGAGGAACACTGAAGCTTTCTTT,CATIPVAGRNTEAFF,TRBV6-5,TRBJ1-1,15,.,.
TGTGCCAGCAGTTTACCAGGGTATGGCTACACCTTC,CASSLPGYGYTF,TRBV28,TRBJ1-2,12,few,.
TGCGCCAGCAGTCAAAAGTTCGGGGGACTAGCGGGAGGGCCCCTCTACGAGCAGTACTTC,CASSQKFGGLAGGPLYEQYF,TRBV23-1,TRBJ2-7,20,.,TRBD2
TGTGCCACCTTGCCGGGACAGGTAGCCAAAAACATTCAGTACTTC,CATLPGQVAKNIQYF,TRBV28,TRBJ2-4,15,.,TRBD1
TGTGCCAGCACTCTGTCCCAGGGCCACCCAGACAATGAGCAGTTCTTC,CASTLSQGHPDNEQFF,TRBV7-7,TRBJ2-1,16,.,.
TGTGCCGCCACCTCCGGGGGAATGAACACCGGGGAGCTGTTTTTT,CAATSGGMNTGELFF,TRBV19,TRBJ2-2,15,few,.